The text below deals with one TCR beta chain. This clonotype occurred many times. This clone's antigen is unknown. No qualities accompany the bases; no much larger clone lies one base away. This record belongs to a study of molecular identifiers for immune sequencing clone quantification (dated by TCRdb to 2016 to 2019). For the study in its entirety: In a replicate experiment, RNA from roughly 21,000 or 96,000 naive CD8 T cells was split into five aliquots, four of which were sequenced. CD8 T cells were used in a methods study to benchmark molecular-identifier clustering-based TCR repertoire sequencing (MIDCIRS) and TCR RNA copy counting.

Naive CD8 T cell libraries were made from around 18,000 to 910,000 sorted cells using 10%, 30% or 50% of purified RNA. Naive CD8 T cells were FACS-sorted as CD8+CD4-CCR7+CD45RA+ on a BD FACSAria II into RLT Plus buffer. Detection sensitivity was tested by spiking Jurkat RNA equal to 9 to 10 TCR copies' worth into samples containing roughly 17,000-1,000,000 naive CD8 T cells. Enrichment of CD8 T cells was done with RosetteSep CD8+ T Cell Enrichment Cocktail plus Ficoll-Paque, and ACK red cell lysis came afterward. Library preparation employed PCR. Sequenced using an Illumina HiSeq 4000. Preparation of bulk TCR libraries followed a previously described approach, with the TCR primers listed in Table S5. Total RNA was purified with the Qiagen AllPrep DNA/RNA kit. Before analysis, reads from multiple sequencing runs of one library were combined. The original pipeline was this. Reads were retained only if the reads had an exact TCR constant sequence, and the retained reads were trimmed to 150 nt and grouped according to their 12-nt molecular barcodes. Within each barcode group, reads were sub-clustered at a 15% Levenshtein threshold, and quality-weighted consensus sequences were built per RNA molecule. Non-functional sequences were discarded, and so were lower-count sequences lying one edit away from another sequence. Based on fitting two negative binomial distributions, any barcode sub-cluster with under 20% of the maximum read count was discarded. TCRdb applied fastp at Q25 and MiXCR to the public reads, then kept only in-frame beta chains. Rows with one shared CDR3 protein collapse into an entry with the most common genes and DNA. The V and J calls here are based on TCRdb, not the publication. Present in this sample are 68,000 or so distinct CDR3 sequences, 15% to 20% of which were seen just once. Over 1.2% of the sample is taken by the ten largest.

Study-level results and caveats: Naive libraries contained spiked-in Jurkat TCR RNA (around ten copies' worth), which is not part of the donor repertoire. Without barcode sub-clustering, chimeric consensus sequences inflated TCR diversity; chimeras reached as high as 47%. In CMV-specific effector cells, clones with more than 20 RNA copies accounted for over 98% of molecules, whereas in naive cells such clones accounted for under 1%. Modeling indicated approximately 3.2 TCR RNA copies recovered per cell, compared with approximately 10 by digital PCR, which implies a capture efficiency of 25% to 35%. Highly expanded clone sizes could be underestimated because identical TCR molecules may share a barcode. Spiked-in Jurkat TCR RNA equivalent to a single cell was reported to be detectable even among some 910,000 naive CD8 T cells.

In the germline V gene (reference sequence), CDR1 corresponds to SEHNR and CDR2 to FQNEAQ. Trimming takes 3 bases off V and 0 bases off J; junction bases not matched to a gene: 9. From the cysteine through the phenylalanine, the CDR3 covers 18 amino acids. The retained sequence is limited to the CDR3, 54 bases, with the frame set at the first base. The sequence derives from a human donor in good health. Some libraries in this study had Jurkat cell RNA spiked in. The sequence joins TRBV7-9 to TRBJ2-3; TRBD2 lines up with 10 middle nucleotides. The specimen sequenced was naive CD8+ T cells from blood, with Jurkat cell RNA spiked in. The cell subset or site label here, explained by the study, means: FACS-sorted CD8+CD4-CCR7+CD45RA+ naive T cells. Here the CDR3 is given as CASSFPLGLATSTDTQYF. The bases are TGTGCCAGCAGCTTCCCACTGGGACTAGCGACTAGCACAGATACGCAGTATTTT. The full variable domain, completed from the reference TRBV7-9 and TRBJ2-3 proteins outside the CDR3, reads DTGVSQNPRHKITKRGQNVTFRCDPISEHNRLYWYRQTLGQGPEFLTYFQNEAQLEKSRLLSDRFSAERPKGSFSTLEIQRTEQGDSAMYLCASSFPLGLATSTDTQYFGPGTRLTVL.